This T cell receptor (beta chain) came from a study of blood T cell repertoires in COVID-19. Study at large: Samples came from the United States, Italy and Spain, spanning acute and convalescent COVID-19.

Germline CDR1 SGHTA, CDR2 FQGTGA. With V trimmed by 5 bases and J by 0 bases, 26 bases remained unmatched. CDR3 length equals 22 residues. TCRdb keeps only in-frame clones here, not all; method: immunoSEQ multiplex PCR. The sample has 150,000 to 200,000 clones, 85% seen once. The sequenced sample consisted of peripheral blood. The rearrangement links TRBV7-3 to TRBJ1-1; 8 bases fit TRBD1. The receptor was derived from a human donor with acute or convalescent COVID-19. The donor label of this sample is uncertain. The CDR3 here is CASSNRPLRTGSLVGVNTEAFF. The CDR3 DNA reads TGTGCCAGCAGCAACCGCCCATTGAGGACAGGGTCATTAGTGGGGGTGAACACTGAAGCTTTCTTT.